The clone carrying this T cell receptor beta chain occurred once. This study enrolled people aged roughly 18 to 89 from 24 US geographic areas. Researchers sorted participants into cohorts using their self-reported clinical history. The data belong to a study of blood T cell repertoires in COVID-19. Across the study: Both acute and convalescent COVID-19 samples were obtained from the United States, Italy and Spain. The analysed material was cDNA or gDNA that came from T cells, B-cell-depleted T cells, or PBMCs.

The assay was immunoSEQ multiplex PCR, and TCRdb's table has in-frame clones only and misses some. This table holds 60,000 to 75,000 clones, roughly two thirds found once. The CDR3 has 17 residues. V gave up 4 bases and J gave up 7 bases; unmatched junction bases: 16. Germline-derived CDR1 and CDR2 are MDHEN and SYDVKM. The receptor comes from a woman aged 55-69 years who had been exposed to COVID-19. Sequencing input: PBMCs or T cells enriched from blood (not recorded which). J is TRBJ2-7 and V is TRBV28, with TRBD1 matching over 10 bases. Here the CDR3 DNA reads TGTGCCAGCAGTTCACCCCCCGGGACAGGGGCGCTAGTAGAGCAGTACTTC. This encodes CASSSPPGTGALVEQYF. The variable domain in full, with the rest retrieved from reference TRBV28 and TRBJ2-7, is DVKVTQSSRYLVKRTGEKVFLECVQDMDHENMFWYRQDPGLGLRLIYFSYDVKMKEKGDIPEGYSVSREKKERFSLILESASTNQTSMYLCASSSPPGTGALVEQYFGPGTRLTVT.